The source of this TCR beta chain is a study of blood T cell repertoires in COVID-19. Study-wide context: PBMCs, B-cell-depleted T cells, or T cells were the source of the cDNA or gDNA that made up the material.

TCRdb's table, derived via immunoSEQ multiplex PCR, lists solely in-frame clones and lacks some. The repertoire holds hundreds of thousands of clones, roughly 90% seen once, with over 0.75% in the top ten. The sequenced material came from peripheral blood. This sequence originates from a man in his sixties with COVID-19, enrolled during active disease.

The DNA of the CDR3 is TGTGCCAGCAGCCCGGACAGGGGAGGCTATAATTCACCCCTCCACTTT. This sequence encodes CASSPDRGGYNSPLHF. The V and J genes are TRBV3-1 (or the pseudogene TRBV3-2) and TRBJ1-6; 9 bases align to TRBD1. The trim removed 4 bases at V and 3 bases at J, leaving 4 bases unmatched. CDR3 size: 16 residues. CDR1 and CDR2 (germline): LGHDT, YNNKEL (reference sequence).